This record covers a single T cell receptor beta chain. Germline is not matched at one junction end, which may reflect a read error. Looked up from germline, CDR1 is MNHNY and CDR2 is SVGAGI (reference sequence). The CDR3 has 15 amino acids. The sample belongs to a study of blood T cells in healthy people across ages. Together with a sample-barcoded 5' primer, a J-beta primer mix was included in a second PCR lasting about 6 to 12 cycles. Tags on each cDNA molecule came from a template-switch adaptor with 12 random nucleotides. Each CDR3 protein gets one entry after TCRdb re-called the 5' RACE reads with MiXCR. The sample has hundreds of thousands of distinct CDR3 sequences, around 27% seen once. These data also featured in a second study, about T cells of mothers and their children.

The origin of this receptor is a boy between 2 and 10 years old in good health. The sequencing sample was made of blood. The J gene is TRBJ1-2, the V gene TRBV6-6; weak D call: TRBD1 (5 bases). The CDR3 DNA follows: TGTGCCAGCAGTTACTCGGCCGGGACGGCGAGTGGCTGCACCTTC. It translates to CASSYSAGTASGCTF.